The 22 T cell receptor beta chains below come from one sample, sequenced in a study of blood T cell repertoires in COVID-19 (dated by TCRdb to about 2020). The method behind the library was the immunoSEQ multiplex PCR assay. The immuneACCESS repertoire file appears here via TCRdb, limited to in-frame rearrangements. These files lack a portion of the clones; in checked studies, under half of the deficit traces to unresolved V genes, and the cause of the others is not known. For this sample the table gives about 240,000 clones, of which 75% to 90% were detected only once. 3% to 4% of the sample belongs to the ten largest clones. Sequenced material: PBMCs or T cells enriched from blood (not recorded which). These receptors were taken from a woman in her thirties or forties with acute COVID-19.

This clone came up a few times. The rearrangement uses TRBV11-2 and TRBJ2-1; 9 nucleotides agree with TRBD2. CDR1 SGHAT and CDR2 FQNNGV come from the germline V gene. The CDR3 loop spans 18 amino acids. With 1 base clipped from V and 5 bases from J, the junction kept 12 bases outside the gene matches. CDR3 sequence: CASSLGVLSGSRHNEQFF. The CDR3 coding sequence is TGTGCCAGCAGCTTAGGGGTTCTTAGCGGGAGCCGACACAATGAGCAGTTCTTC. Full variable domain (missing parts from reference TRBV11-2 and TRBJ2-1): EAGVAQSPRYKIIEKRQSVAFWCNPISGHATLYWYQQILGQGPKLLIQFQNNGVVDDSQLPKDRFSAERLKGVDSTLKIQPAKLEDSAVYLCASSLGVLSGSRHNEQFFGPGTRLTVL.

This clone was seen once. J is TRBJ2-1 and V is TRBV30; 8 bases line up with TRBD1. The CDR3 has 13 amino acids. V shed 4 bases and J 7 bases; nucleotides not matched to a gene: 6. Germline CDR1 GTSNPN, CDR2 SVGIG (reference sequence). CDR3: CAWTRGLVNEQFF. Written as DNA, the CDR3 is TGTGCCTGGACCAGGGGGCTTGTTAATGAGCAGTTCTTC.

This clone was recorded once. The chain couples TRBV7-9 to TRBJ2-1, with 10 bases matching TRBD2. Unmatched junction bases numbered 9, after V lost 5 bases and J lost 8 bases. CDR3 length equals 15 residues. Germline V gene lookup returns CDR1 SEHNR and CDR2 FQNEAQ (reference sequence). CDR3 DNA: TGTGCCAGCAGCCTGCTAGCGGGAGTGGGGCATGAGCAGTTCTTC. It encodes CASSLLAGVGHEQFF.

V gene TRBV7-9 combines with J gene TRBJ2-7; maybe TRBD1 (5 bases). The CDR3 is 12 amino acids. V was shortened by 8 bases and J by 5 bases, with 13 bases between the two germline ends. CDR1 is SEHNR and CDR2 is FQNEAQ in the germline V gene (reference sequence). CDR3 region: CASQGNFDEQYF. The CDR3 DNA reads as TGTGCCAGCCAGGGCAATTTTGACGAGCAGTACTTC.

V and J are TRBV1 and TRBJ2-7; the table's D gene call, TRBD2, was not cross checked with the DNA. TRBV1 is classified as a pseudogene. CDR3 size: 16 residues. CDR3 amino acids: CTSSQDDPGGAREQYF. DNA of the CDR3: TGCACCAGCAGCCAAGATGATCCCGGCGGGGCGAGGGAGCAGTACTTC.

This chain connects TRBV2 to TRBJ2-5; TRBD2 matches at 8 bases. The length of the CDR3 is 13 residues. V lost 6 bases, J lost 5 bases, and 5 bases stayed unmatched. Germline V gives CDR1 SNHLY, CDR2 FYNNEI. DNA of the CDR3: TGTGCCAGCAGAGCGGGAGCTCGGGAGACCCAGTACTTC. It yields the protein CASRAGARETQYF.

The V and J genes are TRBV13 and TRBJ2-1, with 7 nucleotides matching TRBD2. This CDR3 contains 16 residues. The V segment lost 6 bases and the J segment 1 base; nucleotides outside the gene matches: 9. Germline V gene lookup returns CDR1 PRHDT and CDR2 FYEKMQ (reference sequence). CDR3 residues: CASSSRVGGSYNEQFF. The CDR3 nucleotides are TGTGCCAGCAGTTCCCGTGTGGGAGGGTCCTACAATGAGCAGTTCTTC.

This clone turned up a few times. J is TRBJ1-2 and V is TRBV19, with 12 bases that match TRBD1. V dropped 3 bases and J dropped 8; count of bases not matched to a gene: 4. The CDR3 totals 14 residues. Looked up from germline, CDR1 is LNHDA and CDR2 is SQIVND (reference sequence). CDR3 in amino acids: CASSMGQGAKGYTF. CDR3 DNA sequence: TGTGCCAGTAGTATGGGACAGGGGGCGAAGGGCTACACCTTC.

V is TRBV12-3 or TRBV12-4 and J is TRBJ1-2; D may be TRBD1 (5 bases). V lost 3 bases to trimming and J lost 5 bases, with 10 bases between them. The CDR3 has 13 amino acids. This CDR3 reads CASSFNRMYGYTF. The CDR3 DNA reads TGTGCCAGCAGTTTTAACAGGATGTATGGCTACACCTTC.

This clone has just a few counts. The chain combines TRBV11-1 with TRBJ1-1; 8 positions agree with TRBD1. Unmatched junction bases numbered 9, after V lost 6 bases and J lost 3 bases. The CDR3 length is 15 residues. CDR1 and CDR2 from the germline V gene are SGHAT and FQDESV (reference sequence). The CDR3 DNA is TGTGCCAGCAGGGACCCCAGGGGGCGCGACACTGAAGCTTTCTTT. Amino acid sequence: CASRDPRGRDTEAFF.

This chain joins TRBV18 and TRBJ1-1; 9 bases agree with TRBD1. CDR3 length equals 15 residues. After removal of 6 bases from V and 0 bases from J, the junction contained 5 bases not matched to a gene. Per the germline V gene, CDR1 is KGHSH and CDR2 is LQKENI. As DNA, the CDR3 is TGTGCCAGCTCGCAAGACAGGGGGATGAACACTGAAGCTTTCTTT. Translated: CASSQDRGMNTEAFF.

The chain couples TRBV12-2 to TRBJ2-3; TRBD2, the table's D call, lacks a check against the DNA. TRBV12-2 is classified as a pseudogene. The CDR3 runs to 17 residues. CDR3: CASRPPRTSGRPDTQYF. CDR3 coding DNA: TGTGCAAGTCGCCCTCCAAGGACTAGCGGGAGGCCAGATACGCAGTATTTT.

This clone was seen once. V usage is TRBV29-1 and J usage is TRBJ1-2; 7 bases map to TRBD1. This CDR3 is 12 amino acids long. V lost 7 bases to trimming and J lost 2 bases; unmatched junction nucleotides: 4. CDR1 is SQVTM and CDR2 is ANQGSEA in the germline V gene. The CDR3 region is CSGGTENYGYTF. CDR3 DNA sequence: TGCAGCGGTGGGACAGAAAACTATGGCTACACCTTC.

This clone was found once. The chain combines TRBV6-5 with TRBJ1-5, with a possible D match to TRBD1 (5 bases). Germline V lookup: CDR1 MNHEY, CDR2 SVGAGI. Trimming took 2 bases from V and 6 from J, leaving 8 bases between them. The CDR3 contains 13 residues. The CDR3 spells CASSYRGGQPQHF. The CDR3 bases are TGTGCCAGCAGTTACCGCGGGGGTCAGCCCCAGCATTTT.

The chain combines TRBV27 with TRBJ1-2, with D unresolved. The CDR3 contains 14 residues. Trimming pared 8 bases from V and 4 bases from J, leaving 17 bases between. CDR1 and CDR2 from the germline V gene are MNHEY and SMNVEV (reference sequence). DNA for the CDR3: TGTGCCAGCGGCTACTGGGGAGGCGGCTATGGCTACACCTTC. Its protein product is CASGYWGGGYGYTF.

This chain links TRBV2 with TRBJ1-3; D ambiguous. V lost 4 bases and J lost 6, with 7 bases in between. CDR3 length: 12 amino acids. Germline V lookup: CDR1 SNHLY, CDR2 FYNNEI. The CDR3 is CASSAHENTIYF. CDR3 bases: TGTGCCAGCAGTGCACATGAAAACACCATATATTTT.

The rearrangement links TRBV3-1 (or the pseudogene TRBV3-2) to TRBJ2-2; 10 bases match TRBD2. V was clipped by 2 bases and J by 6 bases; unmatched bases: 3. The CDR3 covers 15 residues. Germline CDR1 and CDR2: LGHDT and YNNKEL (reference sequence). The CDR3 protein is CASSQLAGEPGELFF. CDR3 sequence (DNA): TGTGCCAGCAGCCAACTAGCGGGAGAGCCCGGGGAGCTGTTTTTT.

The V gene is TRBV2, the J gene TRBJ2-1; 13 nucleotides match TRBD2. CDR1 SNHLY and CDR2 FYNNEI come from the germline V gene. The CDR3 totals 14 residues. Germline trimming cut 6 bases from V and 12 bases from J; bases unmatched to any gene: 8. CDR3 DNA: TGTGCCAGCAGCGAACCGGGACTAGCGGGAAGGCAGTTCTTC. Translation: CASSEPGLAGRQFF.

The chain couples TRBV5-1 to TRBJ2-7; 10 positions match TRBD1. Germline lookup yields CDR1 SGHRS and CDR2 YFSETQ. This CDR3 comprises 15 residues. The J segment lost 2 bases and the V segment lost 4 bases, leaving 6 bases of the junction unmatched. CDR3 DNA sequence: TGCGCCAGCAGCAAGGGACAGGGGTTTACCTACGAGCAGTACTTC. Protein product: CASSKGQGFTYEQYF.

This clone was seen only a few times. The chain combines TRBV11-2 with TRBJ1-1; no firm D call. V was clipped by 3 bases and J by 5 bases, with 13 bases between them. Per germline, CDR1 SGHAT and CDR2 FQNNGV. This CDR3 spans 14 amino acids. In DNA form, the CDR3 reads TGTGCCAGCAGCTTCTCCCGAGGGAATACTGAAGCTTTCTTT. Protein: CASSFSRGNTEAFF. Full variable domain (outside the CDR3, taken from reference TRBV11-2 and TRBJ1-1): EAGVAQSPRYKIIEKRQSVAFWCNPISGHATLYWYQQILGQGPKLLIQFQNNGVVDDSQLPKDRFSAERLKGVDSTLKIQPAKLEDSAVYLCASSFSRGNTEAFFGQGTRLTVV.

The chain recombines TRBV7-8 with TRBJ1-1; D possibly corresponds to TRBD1 (5 bases). V was shortened by 5 bases and J by 2 bases, with 15 bases between the two germline ends. The CDR3 extends over 15 amino acids. Germline V lookup: CDR1 SGHVS, CDR2 FQNEAQ. The DNA of the CDR3 is TGTGCCAGCAGCCCCCGGGGGGGGACTAACACTGAAGCTTTCTTT. Translating gives CASSPRGGTNTEAFF.

J is TRBJ1-1 and V is TRBV2; possible D gene TRBD1, 5 bases. Trimming took 4 bases from V and 5 from J, leaving 23 bases between them. The CDR3 consists of 17 residues. Germline V gene sequence: CDR1 SNHLY, CDR2 FYNNEI. CDR3 residues: CASSVSSAVWGETEAFF. The CDR3 nucleotides read TGTGCCAGCAGTGTTTCCTCTGCTGTTTGGGGGGAAACTGAAGCTTTCTTT.